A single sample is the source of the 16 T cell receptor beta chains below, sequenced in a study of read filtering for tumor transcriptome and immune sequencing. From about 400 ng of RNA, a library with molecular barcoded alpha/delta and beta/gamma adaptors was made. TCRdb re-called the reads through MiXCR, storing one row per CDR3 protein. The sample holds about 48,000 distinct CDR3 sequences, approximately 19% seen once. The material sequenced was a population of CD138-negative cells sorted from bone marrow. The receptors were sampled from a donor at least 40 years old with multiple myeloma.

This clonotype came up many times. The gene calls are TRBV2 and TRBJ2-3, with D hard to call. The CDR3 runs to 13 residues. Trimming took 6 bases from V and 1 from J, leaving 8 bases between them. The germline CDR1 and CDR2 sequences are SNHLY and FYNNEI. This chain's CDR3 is CASRGQGTDTQYF. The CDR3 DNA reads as TGTGCCAGCAGAGGGCAGGGCACAGATACGCAGTATTTT.

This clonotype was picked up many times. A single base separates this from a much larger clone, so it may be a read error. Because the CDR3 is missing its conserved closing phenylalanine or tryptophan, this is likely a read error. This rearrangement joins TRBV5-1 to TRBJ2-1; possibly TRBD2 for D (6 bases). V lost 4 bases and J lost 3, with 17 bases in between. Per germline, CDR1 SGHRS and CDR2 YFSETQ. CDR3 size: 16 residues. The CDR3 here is CASSLEGMNRYNEQFL. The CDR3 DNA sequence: TGCGCCAGCAGCCTGGAGGGGATGAACCGCTACAATGAGCAGTTCCTC.

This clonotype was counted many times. The CDR3 loop is CATSWSNEQFF. CDR3 coding DNA: TGTGCCACCTCTTGGTCCAATGAGCAGTTCTTC. This sequence joins TRBV24-1 and TRBJ2-1, with D unclear. Deletions cut 9 bases from V and 6 bases from J, with 8 bases between. The germline CDR1 and CDR2 sequences are KGHDR and SFDVKD. The CDR3 spans 11 residues.

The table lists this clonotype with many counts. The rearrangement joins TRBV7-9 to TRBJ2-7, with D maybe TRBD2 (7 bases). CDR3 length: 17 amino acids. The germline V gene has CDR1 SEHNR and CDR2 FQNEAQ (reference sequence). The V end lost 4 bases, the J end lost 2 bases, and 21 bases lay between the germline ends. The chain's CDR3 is CASSSPAGARGAYEQYF. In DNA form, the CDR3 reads TGTGCCAGCAGCTCTCCGGCGGGGGCGAGGGGAGCCTACGAGCAGTACTTC. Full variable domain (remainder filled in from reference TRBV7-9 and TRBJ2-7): DTGVSQNPRHKITKRGQNVTFRCDPISEHNRLYWYRQTLGQGPEFLTYFQNEAQLEKSRLLSDRFSAERPKGSFSTLEIQRTEQGDSAMYLCASSSPAGARGAYEQYFGPGTRLTVT.

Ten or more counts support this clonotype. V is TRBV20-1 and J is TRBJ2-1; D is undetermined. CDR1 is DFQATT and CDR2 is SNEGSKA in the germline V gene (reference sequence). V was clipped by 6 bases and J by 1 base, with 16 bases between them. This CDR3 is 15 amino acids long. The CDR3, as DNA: TGCAGTGCGCCACTGGCGGCCCTATCCTACAATGAGCAGTTCTTC. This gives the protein CSAPLAALSYNEQFF.

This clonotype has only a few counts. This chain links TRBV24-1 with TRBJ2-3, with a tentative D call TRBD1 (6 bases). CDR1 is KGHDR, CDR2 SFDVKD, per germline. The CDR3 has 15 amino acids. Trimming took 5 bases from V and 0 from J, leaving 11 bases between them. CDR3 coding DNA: TGTGCCACCAGTGGCCGGACAGATAGCACAGATACGCAGTATTTT. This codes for CATSGRTDSTDTQYF.

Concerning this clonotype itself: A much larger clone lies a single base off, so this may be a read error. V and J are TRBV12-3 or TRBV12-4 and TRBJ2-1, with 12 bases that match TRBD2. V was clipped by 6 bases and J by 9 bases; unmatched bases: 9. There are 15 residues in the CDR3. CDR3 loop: CASSPSGRGVGEQFF. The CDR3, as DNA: TGTGCCAGCAGCCCTAGCGGGAGGGGGGTGGGTGAGCAGTTCTTC.

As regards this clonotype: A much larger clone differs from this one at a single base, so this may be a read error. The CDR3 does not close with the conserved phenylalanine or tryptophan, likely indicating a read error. CDR3 loop: CATSPLNQPQHL. CDR3 bases: TGTGCCACCAGCCCGCTCAATCAGCCCCAGCATCTT. V is TRBV15 and J is TRBJ1-5; D ambiguous. CDR1 is LNHNV and CDR2 is YYDKDF in the germline V gene (reference sequence). The CDR3 totals 12 residues. The V end lost 5 bases, the J end lost 3 bases, and 5 bases lay between the germline ends.

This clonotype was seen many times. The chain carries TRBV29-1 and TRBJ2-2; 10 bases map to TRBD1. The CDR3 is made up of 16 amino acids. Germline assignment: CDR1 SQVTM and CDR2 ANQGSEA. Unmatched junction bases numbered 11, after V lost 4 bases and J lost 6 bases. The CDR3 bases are TGCAGCGTTGTTGCCCAGGGGGACAGGGGACCCGGGGAGCTGTTTTTT. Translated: CSVVAQGDRGPGELFF.

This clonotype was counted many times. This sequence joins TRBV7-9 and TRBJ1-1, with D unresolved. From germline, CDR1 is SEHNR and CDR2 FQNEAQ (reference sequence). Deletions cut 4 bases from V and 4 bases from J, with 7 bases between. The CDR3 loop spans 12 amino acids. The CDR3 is CASSSPRTEAFF. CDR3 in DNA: TGTGCCAGCAGCTCCCCACGCACTGAAGCTTTCTTT.

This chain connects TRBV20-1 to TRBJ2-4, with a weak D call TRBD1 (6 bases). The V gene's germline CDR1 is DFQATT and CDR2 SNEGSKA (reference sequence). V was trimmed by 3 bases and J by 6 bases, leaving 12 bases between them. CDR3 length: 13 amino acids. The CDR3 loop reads CSAREQGTNIQYF. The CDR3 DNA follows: TGCAGTGCTAGGGAGCAGGGGACAAACATTCAGTACTTC.

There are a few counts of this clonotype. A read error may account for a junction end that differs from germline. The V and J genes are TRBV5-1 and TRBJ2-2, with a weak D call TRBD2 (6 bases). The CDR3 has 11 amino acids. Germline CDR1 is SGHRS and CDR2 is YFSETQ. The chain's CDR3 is CASSFGGELSF. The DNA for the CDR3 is TGCGCCAGCAGCTTTGGCGGGGAGCTGTCTTTT.

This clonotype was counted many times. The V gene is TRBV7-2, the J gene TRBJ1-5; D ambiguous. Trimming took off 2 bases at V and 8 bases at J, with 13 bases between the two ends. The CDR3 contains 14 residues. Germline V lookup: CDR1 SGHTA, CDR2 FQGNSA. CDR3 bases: TGTGCCAGCAGCTTATTTCCCGGTAGGGAGCCCCAGCATTTT. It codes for CASSLFPGREPQHF.

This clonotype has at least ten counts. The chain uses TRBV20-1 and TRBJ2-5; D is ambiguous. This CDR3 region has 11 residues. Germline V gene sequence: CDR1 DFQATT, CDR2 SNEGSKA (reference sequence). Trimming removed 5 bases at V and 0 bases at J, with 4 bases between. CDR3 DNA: TGCAGTGCTCTGTACCAAGAGACCCAGTACTTC. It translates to CSALYQETQYF.

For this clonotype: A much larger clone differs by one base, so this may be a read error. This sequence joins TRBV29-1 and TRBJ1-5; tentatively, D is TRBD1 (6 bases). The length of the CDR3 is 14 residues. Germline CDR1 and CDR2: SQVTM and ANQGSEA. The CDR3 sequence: CSVSQGRSNQPLHF. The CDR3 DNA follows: TGCAGCGTCAGCCAGGGGCGTAGCAATCAGCCCCTGCATTTT.

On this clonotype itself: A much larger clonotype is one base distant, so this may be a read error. CDR3 nucleotide sequence: TGTGCCAGTAGAATGGGAGGACAGGGAGCCTACGAGCAGTACTTC. It translates to CASRMGGQGAYEQYF. This chain joins TRBV19 and TRBJ2-7; 8 nucleotides agree with TRBD1. CDR3 length: 15 residues. Looked up from germline, CDR1 is LNHDA and CDR2 is SQIVND (reference sequence). The V segment lost 6 bases and the J segment 2 bases; nucleotides outside the gene matches: 9. The variable domain in full, completed from reference TRBV19 and TRBJ2-7, reads DGGITQSPKYLFRKEGQNVTLSCEQNLNHDAMYWYRQDPGQGLRLIYYSQIVNDFQKGDIAEGYSVSREKKESFPLTVTSAQKNPTAFYLCASRMGGQGAYEQYFGPGTRLTVT.